The 11 T cell receptor beta chains presented below share a single source sample, sequenced in a study of cytomegalovirus exposure and HLA in healthy donors. Primers included in the PCR were 60 Vbeta and 13 Jbeta primers. Method: immunoSEQ multiplex PCR; TCRdb's copy keeps in-frame clones and lacks some. This table has some 200,000 clones, approximately 78% appearing once. Sequencing was done on a sample of PBMCs. These receptors were taken from a woman aged 45-65 years in good health and CMV-seropositive.

The chain combines TRBV7-6 with TRBJ2-2; TRBD2 agrees at 7 bases. The CDR3 is 14 amino acids. With 5 bases clipped from V and 5 bases from J, the junction kept 5 bases outside the gene matches. Germline CDR1 reads SGHVS; CDR2 reads FNYEAQ. The CDR3 protein is CASSGREGTGELFF. The CDR3 DNA sequence: TGTGCCAGCAGCGGGAGGGAGGGGACCGGGGAGCTGTTTTTT.

A note on this clone: The junction shows a germline mismatch at one end, possibly a read error. The V call is TRBV6-5, the J call TRBJ2-4; possible D gene TRBD2, 7 bases. CDR3 length: 14 amino acids. Looked up from germline, CDR1 is MNHEY and CDR2 is SVGAGI. As DNA, the CDR3 is TGTGCCAGCAGAAGCCAAGGGGGGGAAAACAGTCAGTACTTC. Translation gives CASRSQGGENSQYF.

This clone was observed once. V gene TRBV10-2 combines with J gene TRBJ1-2; 7 bases agree with TRBD1. The V gene's germline CDR1 is WSHSY and CDR2 SAAADI. V trimming: 0 bases; J trimming: 4 bases; junction bases outside the gene matches: 8. The CDR3 runs 16 residues. As DNA, the CDR3 is TGCGCCAGCAGTGAGTCGTACGGACAGGCTTTCTATGGCTACACCTTC. Protein product: CASSESYGQAFYGYTF.

This chain links TRBV6-5 with TRBJ1-1, with D possibly TRBD1 on 6 matching bases. Germline V gives CDR1 MNHEY, CDR2 SVGAGI. The CDR3 sequence is 14 residues long. The V end lost 4 bases, the J end lost 0 bases, and 9 bases lay between the germline ends. In DNA form, the CDR3 reads TGTGCCAGCAGTTTCGACAGGATGAACACTGAAGCTTTCTTT. Protein sequence: CASSFDRMNTEAFF.

The CDR3: CASSKGGTGGRNQPQHF. The CDR3 DNA sequence: TGTGCCAGCAGCAAAGGTGGGACAGGGGGCAGGAATCAGCCCCAGCATTTT. The chain links TRBV21-1 to TRBJ1-5; TRBD1 is the table's D call and was not checked against the DNA. TRBV21-1 is given as a pseudogene. The CDR3 runs 17 residues.

The V call is TRBV7-3, the J call TRBJ2-7, with TRBD1 matching 7 bases. The CDR3 runs to 15 residues. Per germline, CDR1 SGHTA and CDR2 FQGTGA. The trim removed 5 bases at V and 1 base at J, leaving 8 bases unmatched. CDR3 coding DNA: TGTGCCAGCAGCACAAGGGACAGTCCTTCCTACGAGCAGTACTTC. Protein: CASSTRDSPSYEQYF.

A word on this clone: Germline is not matched at one junction end, which may reflect a read error. The J gene is TRBJ2-5, the V gene TRBV7-7; TRBD2 matches at 10 bases. From germline, CDR1 is SSHAT and CDR2 FNYEAQ (reference sequence). This CDR3 contains 16 residues. CDR3 in amino acids: CASSLEGTSAGGTQYF. As DNA, the CDR3 is TGTGCTAGCAGCTTGGAGGGGACTAGCGCCGGAGGAACCCAGTACTTC.

The chain recombines TRBV2 with TRBJ2-5; D uncertain. Germline CDR1 is SNHLY and CDR2 is FYNNEI. V shed 5 bases and J shed 4 bases, with 11 bases lying between them. This CDR3 comprises 13 residues. The CDR3 spells CASSWLDGETQYF. DNA of the CDR3: TGTGCCAGCAGTTGGCTAGACGGAGAGACCCAGTACTTC.

The CDR3 DNA is TGTGCCAGCAGCTTAGGGGTAGCGGGAGCCCACGAGCAGTACTTC. It codes for CASSLGVAGAHEQYF. The V call is TRBV7-8, the J call TRBJ2-7; 9 bases fit TRBD2. The trim removed 1 base at V and 5 bases at J, leaving 6 bases unmatched. Germline CDR1 is SGHVS and CDR2 is FQNEAQ. This CDR3 has 15 residues.

CDR3 region: CASSYSSGINSPLHF. CDR3 in DNA: TGTGCCAGCAGTTACTCCTCAGGGATTAATTCACCCCTCCACTTT. The chain recombines TRBV6-5 with TRBJ1-6; TRBD1 might be the D (5 bases). This CDR3 contains 15 residues. Trimming stripped 0 bases from V and 6 bases from J, with 9 bases between. CDR1 and CDR2 from the germline V gene are MNHEY and SVGAGI.

This chain links TRBV30 with TRBJ2-7; D possibly corresponds to TRBD1 (6 bases). V was cut by 2 bases and J by 4 bases, with 9 bases left in between. This CDR3 has 12 amino acids. Germline V gene data show CDR1 as GTSNPN and CDR2 as SVGIG (reference sequence). The CDR3 loop reads CAWSLGGYEQYF. Written as DNA, the CDR3 is TGTGCCTGGAGTTTAGGGGGTTACGAGCAGTACTTC.